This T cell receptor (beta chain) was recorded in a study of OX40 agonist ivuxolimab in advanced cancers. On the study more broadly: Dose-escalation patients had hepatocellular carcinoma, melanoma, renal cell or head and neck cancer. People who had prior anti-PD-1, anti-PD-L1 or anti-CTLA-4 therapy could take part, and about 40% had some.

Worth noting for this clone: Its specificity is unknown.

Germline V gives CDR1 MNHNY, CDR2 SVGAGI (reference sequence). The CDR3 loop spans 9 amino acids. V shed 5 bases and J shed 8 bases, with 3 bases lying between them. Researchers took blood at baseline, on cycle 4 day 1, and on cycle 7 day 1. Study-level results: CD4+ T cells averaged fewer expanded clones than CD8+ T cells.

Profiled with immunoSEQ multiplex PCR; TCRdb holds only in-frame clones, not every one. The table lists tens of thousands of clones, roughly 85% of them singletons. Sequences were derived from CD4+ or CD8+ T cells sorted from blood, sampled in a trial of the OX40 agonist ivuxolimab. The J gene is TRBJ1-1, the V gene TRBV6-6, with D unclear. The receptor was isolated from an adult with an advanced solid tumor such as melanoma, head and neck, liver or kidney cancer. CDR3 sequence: CASSGEAFF. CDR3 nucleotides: TGTGCCAGCAGTGGAGAAGCTTTCTTT.